This T cell receptor beta chain was captured in a study of T cells in Graves' hyperthyroidism and ophthalmopathy. Overall study: Any treatment followed the collection of peripheral blood at initial diagnosis.

The table lists this clonotype with a few counts. Out of about 10 ml of fresh peripheral blood came the PBMCs. CDR1 is SGHDT and CDR2 is YYEEEE in the germline V gene. V was pared by 3 bases and J by 2 bases, with 12 bases between. The CDR3 contains 14 residues. The CDR3 regions of TCR beta were amplified from RNA transcripts. The HTBI primer set was used in a first-round RT-PCR of the TCR CDR3. TCRdb re-analysed the multiplex PCR reads in MiXCR, keeping a single row per CDR3 protein. The sample lists about 410,000 distinct CDR3 sequences, roughly 14% seen once, with roughly 13% in the top ten. The sequence came from a man between 18 and 35 years old with Graves' ophthalmopathy. The chain combines TRBV5-6 with TRBJ2-7; D is perhaps TRBD1 (6 bases). Source material: blood. The CDR3 DNA reads as TGTGCCAGCAGCTCAGGGACACTTACCTACGAGCAGTACTTC. The encoded protein is CASSSGTLTYEQYF.